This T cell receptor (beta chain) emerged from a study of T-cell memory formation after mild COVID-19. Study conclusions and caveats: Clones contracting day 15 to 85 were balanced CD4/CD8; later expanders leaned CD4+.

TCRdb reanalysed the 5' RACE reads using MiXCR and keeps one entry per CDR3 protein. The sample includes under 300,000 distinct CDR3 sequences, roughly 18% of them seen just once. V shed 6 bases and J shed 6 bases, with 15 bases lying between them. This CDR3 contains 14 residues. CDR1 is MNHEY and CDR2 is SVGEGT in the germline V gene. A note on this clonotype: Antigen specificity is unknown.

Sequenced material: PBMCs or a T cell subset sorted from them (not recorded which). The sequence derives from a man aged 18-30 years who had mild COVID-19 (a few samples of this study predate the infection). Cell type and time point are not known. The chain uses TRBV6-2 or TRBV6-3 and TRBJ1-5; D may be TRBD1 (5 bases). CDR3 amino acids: CASRKGQRGQPQHF. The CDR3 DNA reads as TGTGCCAGCAGAAAGGGGCAGAGGGGTCAGCCCCAGCATTTT.